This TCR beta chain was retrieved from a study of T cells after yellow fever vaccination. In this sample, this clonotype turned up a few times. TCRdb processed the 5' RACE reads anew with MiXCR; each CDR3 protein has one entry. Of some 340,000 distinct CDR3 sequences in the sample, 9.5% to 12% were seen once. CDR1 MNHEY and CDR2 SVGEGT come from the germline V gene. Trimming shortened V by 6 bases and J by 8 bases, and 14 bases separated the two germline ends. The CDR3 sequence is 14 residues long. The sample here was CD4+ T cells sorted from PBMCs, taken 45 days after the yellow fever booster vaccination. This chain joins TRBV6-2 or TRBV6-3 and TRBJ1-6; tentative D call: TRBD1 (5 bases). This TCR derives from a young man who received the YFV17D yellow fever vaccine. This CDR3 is CASSHPRGDSPLHF. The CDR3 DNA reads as TGTGCCAGCAGCCACCCAAGAGGGGATTCACCCCTCCACTTT.